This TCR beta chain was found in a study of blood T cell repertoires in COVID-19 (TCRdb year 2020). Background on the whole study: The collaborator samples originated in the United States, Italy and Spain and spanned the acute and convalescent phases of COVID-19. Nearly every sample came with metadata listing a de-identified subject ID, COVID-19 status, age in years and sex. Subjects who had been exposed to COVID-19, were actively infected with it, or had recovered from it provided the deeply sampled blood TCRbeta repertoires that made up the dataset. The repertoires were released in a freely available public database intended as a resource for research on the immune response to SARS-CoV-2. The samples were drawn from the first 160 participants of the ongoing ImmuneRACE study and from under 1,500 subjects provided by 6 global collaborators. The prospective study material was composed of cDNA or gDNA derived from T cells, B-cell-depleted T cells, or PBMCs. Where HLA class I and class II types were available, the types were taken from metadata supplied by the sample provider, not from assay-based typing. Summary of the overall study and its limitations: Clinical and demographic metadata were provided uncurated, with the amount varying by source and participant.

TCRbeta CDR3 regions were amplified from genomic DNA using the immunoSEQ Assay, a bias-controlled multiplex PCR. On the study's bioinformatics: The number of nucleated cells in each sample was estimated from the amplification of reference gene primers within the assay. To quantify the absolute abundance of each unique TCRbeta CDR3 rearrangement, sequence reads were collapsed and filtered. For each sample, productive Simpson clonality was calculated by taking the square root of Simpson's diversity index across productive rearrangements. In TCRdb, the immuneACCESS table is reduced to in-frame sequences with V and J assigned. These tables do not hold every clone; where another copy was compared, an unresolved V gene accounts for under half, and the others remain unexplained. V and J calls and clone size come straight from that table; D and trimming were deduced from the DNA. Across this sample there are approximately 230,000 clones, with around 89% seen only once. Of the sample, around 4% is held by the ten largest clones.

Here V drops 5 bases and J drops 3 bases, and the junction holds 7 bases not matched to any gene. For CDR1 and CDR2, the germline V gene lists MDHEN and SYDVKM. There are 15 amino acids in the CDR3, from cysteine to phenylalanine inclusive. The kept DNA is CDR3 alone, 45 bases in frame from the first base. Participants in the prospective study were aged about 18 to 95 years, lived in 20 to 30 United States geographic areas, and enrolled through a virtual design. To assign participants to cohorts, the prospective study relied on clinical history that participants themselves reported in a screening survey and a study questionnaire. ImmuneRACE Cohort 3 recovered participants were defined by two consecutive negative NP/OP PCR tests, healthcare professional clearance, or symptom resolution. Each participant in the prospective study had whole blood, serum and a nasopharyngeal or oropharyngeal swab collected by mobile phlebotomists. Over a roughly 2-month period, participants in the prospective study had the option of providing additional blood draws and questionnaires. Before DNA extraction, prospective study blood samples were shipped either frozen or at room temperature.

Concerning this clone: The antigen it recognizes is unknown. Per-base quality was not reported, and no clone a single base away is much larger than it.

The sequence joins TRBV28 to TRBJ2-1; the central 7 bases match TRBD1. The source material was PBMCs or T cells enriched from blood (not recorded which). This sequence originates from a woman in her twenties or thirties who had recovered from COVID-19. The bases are TGTGCCAGCAGTCTCGGGACAGCCCACTACAATGAGCAGTTCTTC. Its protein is CASSLGTAHYNEQFF.